The 15 T cell receptor beta chains listed next were all sequenced from one sample in a study of blood T cells in healthy people across ages. A J-beta primer mix and a sample-barcoded 5' primer were used in a second PCR of roughly 7 to 12 cycles. TCRdb itself ran the 5' RACE reads through MiXCR, one entry per CDR3 protein. The sample lists about 1.8 million distinct CDR3 sequences, around 50% seen once, with approximately 2.1% in the top ten. Specimen: blood. These receptors originate from a middle-aged woman in good health.

This chain joins TRBV9 and TRBJ2-1, with D perhaps being TRBD1 or TRBD2 (6 bases each). Per the germline V gene, CDR1 is SGDLS and CDR2 is YYNGEE. The CDR3 totals 12 residues. Trimming took 2 bases from V and 14 from J, leaving 14 bases between them. The CDR3 reads CASSVGGPGEFF. CDR3 nucleotides: TGTGCCAGCAGCGTCGGGGGCCCTGGAGAGTTCTTC.

A few counts support this clonotype. The V call is TRBV27, the J call TRBJ2-7; the match to TRBD2 covers 7 bases. With 6 bases clipped from V and 4 bases from J, the junction kept 9 bases outside the gene matches. This CDR3 comprises 14 residues. Germline V gene sequence: CDR1 MNHEY, CDR2 SMNVEV (reference sequence). The CDR3 DNA reads as TGTGCCAGCAGCTCTAGCGGCGCCCAGTACGAGCAGTACTTC. Amino acids: CASSSSGAQYEQYF.

J is TRBJ1-4 and V is TRBV3-1; the D is unclear. V dropped 0 bases and J dropped 3 bases, with 8 bases sitting between them. Germline-derived CDR1 and CDR2 are LGHDT and YNNKEL (reference sequence). This CDR3 contains 15 residues. CDR3 protein: CASSQDGTSNEKLFF. In DNA, the CDR3 is TGTGCCAGCAGCCAAGACGGAACATCTAATGAAAAACTGTTTTTT.

This chain joins TRBV27 and TRBJ1-2; TRBD1 might be the D (6 bases). The CDR3 runs to 16 residues. The germline V gene encodes CDR1 MNHEY and CDR2 SMNVEV (reference sequence). V shed 4 bases and J shed 0 bases, with 15 bases lying between them. The CDR3 DNA is TGTGCCAGCAGTTACTCATCAGGGGAAGCTAACTATGGCTACACCTTC. Translating it yields CASSYSSGEANYGYTF.

The gene calls are TRBV9 and TRBJ2-3; the D gene is possibly TRBD1 (6 bases). CDR3 length equals 14 residues. Germline lookup yields CDR1 SGDLS and CDR2 YYNGEE. The V end lost 2 bases, the J end lost 5 bases, and 12 bases lay between the germline ends. CDR3 coding DNA: TGTGCCAGCAGCGTCTCTAGACAGGTAGATACGCAGTATTTT. As protein: CASSVSRQVDTQYF.

The rearrangement uses TRBV27 and TRBJ2-7; D is ambiguous. Germline V gene data show CDR1 as MNHEY and CDR2 as SMNVEV (reference sequence). This CDR3 has 15 amino acids. V was shortened by 0 bases and J by 0 bases, with 9 bases between the two germline ends. The DNA of the CDR3 is TGTGCCAGCAGTTTATCGATCCAGAGCTCCTACGAGCAGTACTTC. It is translated as CASSLSIQSSYEQYF.

A few counts support this clonotype. The chain combines TRBV9 with TRBJ2-7; 8 bases fit TRBD1. J gave up 2 bases and V 0 bases, and 4 bases lay outside the gene matches. This CDR3 has 15 amino acids. The germline CDR1 and CDR2 sequences are SGDLS and YYNGEE. For the CDR3, the DNA is TGTGCCAGCAGCGTAGGCTTGACAGGGGCCTACGAGCAGTACTTC. Protein: CASSVGLTGAYEQYF.

This clonotype was detected a few times. This chain uses TRBV4-1 with TRBJ2-4, with 8 bases lining up with TRBD2. Looked up from germline, CDR1 is MGHRA and CDR2 is YSYEKL. The CDR3 has 17 residues. Unmatched junction bases numbered 7, after V lost 0 bases and J lost 3 bases. CDR3 DNA: TGCGCCAGCAGCCAAGATAACGGGGCGGGAGGCAAAAACATTCAGTACTTC. Its protein product is CASSQDNGAGGKNIQYF.

J is TRBJ2-1 and V is TRBV7-8, with TRBD1 as a possible D gene (7 bases). This CDR3 is 19 amino acids long. Trimming removed 3 bases at V and 1 base at J, with 22 bases between. CDR1 and CDR2 from the germline V gene are SGHVS and FQNEAQ. The CDR3 DNA sequence: TGTGCCAGCAGCTTTAAACGAGCAGGGGGGTCTTCATCCTACAATGAGCAGTTCTTC. As protein: CASSFKRAGGSSSYNEQFF.

J is TRBJ2-2 and V is TRBV2; D gene ambiguous. V gave up 6 bases and J gave up 4 bases, with 12 bases separating them. The CDR3 is 14 amino acids. Germline V gives CDR1 SNHLY, CDR2 FYNNEI. CDR3 nucleotide sequence: TGTGCCAGCAGACTCCGGGTCGTCACCGGGGAGCTGTTTTTT. This gives the protein CASRLRVVTGELFF.

This clonotype has more than one count but fewer than ten. This chain uses TRBV4-3 with TRBJ2-7, with 8 bases aligning to TRBD1. From germline, CDR1 is LGHNA and CDR2 YSLEER. With 3 bases clipped from V and 5 bases from J, the junction kept 9 bases outside the gene matches. The CDR3 is 15 residues long. CDR3 coding DNA: TGCGCCAGCAGCCACTTCCGACAGGGGATCCACGAGCAGTACTTC. Encoded protein: CASSHFRQGIHEQYF.

The V gene is TRBV12-3 or TRBV12-4, the J gene TRBJ2-1; D is unresolved. V was cut by 2 bases and J by 7 bases, with 9 bases left in between. The CDR3 runs to 13 residues. The CDR3 bases are TGTGCCAGCAGTTTAAGCGTTCGGAATGAGCAGTTCTTC. It is translated as CASSLSVRNEQFF.

The V and J genes are TRBV7-6 and TRBJ2-5; D ambiguous. Trimming pared 2 bases from V and 5 bases from J, leaving 9 bases between. Germline V lookup: CDR1 SGHVS, CDR2 FNYEAQ. The CDR3 totals 13 residues. In nucleotides, the CDR3 is TGTGCCAGCAGCTTATATCCGCCGGAGACCCAGTACTTC. This gives the protein CASSLYPPETQYF.

The chain is built from TRBV4-1 and TRBJ2-1; TRBD1 matches at 8 bases. CDR1 and CDR2 (germline): MGHRA, YSYEKL. Trimming took 1 base from V and 7 from J; bases not matched to a gene: 6. The CDR3 extends over 15 amino acids. The CDR3, as DNA: TGCGCCAGCAGCCAAGTATCGACAGGGGTGAATGAGCAGTTCTTC. Amino acid sequence: CASSQVSTGVNEQFF.

The chain joins TRBV11-2 to TRBJ1-4; D remains ambiguous. The V end lost 5 bases, the J end lost 6 bases, and 10 bases lay between the germline ends. Germline CDR1 SGHAT, CDR2 FQNNGV. The CDR3 extends over 13 amino acids. The CDR3 loop is CASSRRTDEKLFF. The CDR3 DNA reads as TGTGCCAGCAGCCGTAGGACGGATGAAAAACTGTTTTTT.